This entry lists 14 T cell receptor beta chains sequenced from one sample in a study of T cell repertoires in cytomegalovirus infection. TCRdb processed the reads anew with MiXCR; each CDR3 protein has one entry. The sample shows some 600,000 distinct CDR3 sequences, less than 25% of them seen only once. Input material: CD8+ T cells from PBMCs. The receptors were sampled from a human donor in good health (CMV status not recorded). Some clones in this sample may be carry-over from other donors' samples.

On this clonotype itself: This may arise from a read error, as a much more abundant clone is one base away. This chain links TRBV28 with TRBJ1-2, with 8 bases lining up with TRBD1. After removal of 5 bases from V and 2 bases from J, the junction contained 13 bases not matched to a gene. Germline assignment: CDR1 MDHEN and CDR2 SYDVKM. The CDR3 loop spans 17 amino acids. This CDR3 reads CASSPTPDRGVNYGYTF. CDR3 DNA: TGTGCCAGCAGTCCTACCCCAGACAGGGGCGTGAACTATGGCTACACCTTC.

This clonotype was counted between two and nine times. V and J are TRBV2 and TRBJ2-5; possible D gene TRBD2, 5 bases. The V end lost 2 bases, the J end lost 3 bases, and 10 bases lay between the germline ends. The CDR3 runs to 14 residues. The germline CDR1 and CDR2 sequences are SNHLY and FYNNEI. The CDR3 DNA reads as TGTGCCAGCAGTGAACTAGCCCGGGAAGAGACCCAGTACTTC. Translating gives CASSELAREETQYF.

This clonotype was counted only a few times. The V call is TRBV7-9, the J call TRBJ1-1, with D unresolved. This CDR3 has 17 residues. Germline V gives CDR1 SEHNR, CDR2 FQNEAQ (reference sequence). V was clipped by 2 bases and J by 1 base, with 17 bases between them. The CDR3 region has the DNA TGTGCCAGCAGCTTAATAGGGCTACGGCGAACGAACACTGAAGCTTTCTTT. It encodes CASSLIGLRRTNTEAFF. Variable domain in full (rest from reference TRBV7-9 and TRBJ1-1): DTGVSQNPRHKITKRGQNVTFRCDPISEHNRLYWYRQTLGQGPEFLTYFQNEAQLEKSRLLSDRFSAERPKGSFSTLEIQRTEQGDSAMYLCASSLIGLRRTNTEAFFGQGTRLTVV.

The rearrangement uses TRBV29-1 and TRBJ2-2, with 8 bases identical to TRBD1. CDR3 length: 13 amino acids. CDR1 is SQVTM, CDR2 ANQGSEA, per germline. The trim removed 7 bases at V and 4 bases at J, leaving 5 bases unmatched. CDR3 nucleotides: TGCAGCGCACGACAGGGGACCACCGGGGAGCTGTTTTTT. This translates into CSARQGTTGELFF.

This clonotype was found many times. The chain joins TRBV7-3 to TRBJ2-3; D is perhaps TRBD2 (5 bases). Deletions cut 0 bases from V and 0 bases from J, with 16 bases between. CDR1 is SGHTA and CDR2 is FQGTGA in the germline V gene. This CDR3 is built from 18 residues. The CDR3 protein is CASSLTLSSGTSTDTQYF. Written as DNA, the CDR3 is TGTGCCAGCAGCTTAACCTTATCAAGCGGAACTAGCACAGATACGCAGTATTTT.

This clonotype was counted ten times or more. J is TRBJ2-7 and V is TRBV14, with D tentatively TRBD1 or TRBD2 (5 bases each). The V end was cut by 1 base, the J end by 3 bases, with 10 bases between. Germline V CDR1 and CDR2: SGHDN, FVKESK. This CDR3 contains 14 residues. This CDR3 reads CASSQAGQGYEQYF. The CDR3 DNA reads as TGTGCCAGCAGCCAAGCGGGGCAGGGCTACGAGCAGTACTTC.

In this sample, this clonotype turned up a few times. The rearrangement joins TRBV29-1 to TRBJ2-2; D uncertain. Germline loops: CDR1 SQVTM, CDR2 ANQGSEA. The CDR3 extends over 12 amino acids. Trimming cost V 3 bases and J 6 bases, with 8 bases left between them. CDR3 sequence (DNA): TGCAGCGTTGACCGGGCGCCCGGGGAGCTGTTTTTT. Protein sequence: CSVDRAPGELFF.

The chain is built from TRBV7-2 and TRBJ2-1, with 8 nucleotides matching TRBD2. V trimming: 8 bases; J trimming: 7 bases; junction bases outside the gene matches: 16. This CDR3 contains 16 residues. Germline V gene lookup returns CDR1 SGHTA and CDR2 FQGNSA. The CDR3 DNA sequence: TGTGCCAGCGGAGGATCGGGGGGGCCGTTGTGGAATGAGCAGTTCTTC. This sequence encodes CASGGSGGPLWNEQFF.

The CDR3 here is CSVSMWAQANYGYTF. CDR3 nucleotide sequence: TGCAGCGTTTCTATGTGGGCCCAAGCTAACTATGGCTACACCTTC. This chain connects TRBV29-1 to TRBJ1-2; D is uncertain. CDR1 and CDR2 (germline): SQVTM, ANQGSEA. The CDR3 has 15 residues. The V end was cut by 5 bases, the J end by 0 bases, with 16 bases between.

The genes are TRBV12-3 or TRBV12-4 and TRBJ1-6; 9 positions match TRBD1. J gave up 7 bases and V 10 bases, and 17 bases lay outside the gene matches. The CDR3 has 17 amino acids. CDR3 sequence (DNA): TGTGCCACCTTGGGGGACAGGGAGAAGAATTGGAATTCACCCCTCCACTTT. This encodes CATLGDREKNWNSPLHF.

This clonotype has a count of ten or more. The V call is TRBV7-2, the J call TRBJ1-1, with a possible D match to TRBD1 (6 bases). The V and J ends lost 0 bases and 1 base respectively, with 18 bases between them. The CDR3 contains 18 residues. Germline V lookup: CDR1 SGHTA, CDR2 FQGNSA. For the CDR3, the DNA is TGTGCCAGCAGCTTAGCGGGGAACAGGGTAGGTTGGAACACTGAAGCTTTCTTT. Translation gives CASSLAGNRVGWNTEAFF.

A few counts support this clonotype. This chain connects TRBV7-9 to TRBJ2-1; 14 bases fit TRBD2. CDR1 and CDR2 (germline): SEHNR, FQNEAQ (reference sequence). The CDR3 runs to 19 residues. V dropped 5 bases and J dropped 0; count of bases not matched to a gene: 9. The DNA for the CDR3 is TGTGCCAGCAGCCCCGGGACTAGCGGGGGCCGGAGCTCCTACAATGAGCAGTTCTTC. It codes for CASSPGTSGGRSSYNEQFF.

The chain combines TRBV20-1 with TRBJ1-1; 7 bases match TRBD1. CDR1 DFQATT and CDR2 SNEGSKA come from the germline V gene (reference sequence). V gave up 3 bases and J gave up 4 bases; unmatched junction bases: 11. The CDR3 covers 15 residues. The CDR3 sequence: CSASGQVGLGTEAFF. CDR3 sequence (DNA): TGCAGTGCTAGCGGACAGGTTGGTCTGGGCACTGAAGCTTTCTTT.

With regard to this clonotype: Germline is not matched at one junction end, which may reflect a read error. The chain carries TRBV10-2 and TRBJ2-7, with D possibly matching TRBD1 (6 bases). Germline V gene data show CDR1 as WSHSY and CDR2 as SAAADI. The CDR3 runs 14 residues. CDR3 amino acids: CDSSPQGTVYEQYF. The DNA of the CDR3 is TGCGACAGCAGTCCCCAGGGGACCGTCTACGAGCAGTACTTC.